This TCR beta chain derives from a study of T cell repertoires in cytomegalovirus infection. Study at large: In the study, CMV epitopes included recently identified HLA-C-restricted and well-studied HLA-B-restricted ones.

In TCRdb, the reads were re-called with MiXCR into one record per CDR3 protein. The sample has about half a million distinct CDR3 sequences; about 44% are singletons. The germline V gene encodes CDR1 SGHVS and CDR2 FNYEAQ. This CDR3 has 17 amino acids. The ends were cut back, 7 bases at V and 8 bases at J, with 24 bases in the middle. Points on this clonotype: Its target is unknown.

Findings and caveats of the study: HLA-C-restricted CMV-specific TCR beta clonotypes prevailed in the ex vivo response.

The sample was cultured PBMCs, taken from culture after CMV antigen stimulation. The chain has TRBV7-6 and TRBJ1-6; maybe TRBD1 (5 bases). This TCR derives from a human donor in good health (CMV status not recorded). Some clones in this sample may be carry-over from other donors' samples. As DNA, the CDR3 is TGTGCCAGCACCGTTATAGGGGTGGGACTTCTTTATTCACCCCTCCACTTT. The encoded protein is CASTVIGVGLLYSPLHF.